Below are 8 T cell receptor beta chains sequenced from a single sample in a study of T cell repertoires in cytomegalovirus infection. TCRdb fed the reads into MiXCR, producing one record per CDR3 protein. The data show 250,000 or so distinct CDR3 sequences, approximately 17% seen once. Sample: CD8+ T cells from PBMCs. The receptors shown here come from a human donor in good health (CMV status not recorded). Some clones in this sample may be carry-over from other donors' samples.

This chain joins TRBV7-3 and TRBJ2-7; D is perhaps TRBD1 or TRBD2 (5 bases each). The CDR3 has 13 amino acids. Trimming left V 6 bases short and J 0 bases short, with 9 bases between. Germline V gene sequence: CDR1 SGHTA, CDR2 FQGTGA. The CDR3: CASRSGTSYEQYF. CDR3 DNA sequence: TGTGCCAGCAGGTCCGGGACCTCCTACGAGCAGTACTTC.

The table lists this clonotype with a few counts. This rearrangement joins TRBV28 to TRBJ2-1; D is possibly TRBD2 (6 bases). V was pared by 4 bases and J by 3 bases, with 13 bases between. The CDR3 extends over 15 amino acids. The germline gives CDR1 MDHEN, CDR2 SYDVKM. The CDR3 DNA reads TGTGCCAGCAGTTCAGGGTGGACTAACTACAATGAGCAGTTCTTC. The encoded protein is CASSSGWTNYNEQFF.

The rearrangement uses TRBV2 and TRBJ1-1; the D is unclear. Germline V CDR1 and CDR2: SNHLY, FYNNEI. Trimming shortened V by 4 bases and J by 4 bases, and 10 bases separated the two germline ends. The CDR3 runs 13 residues. The CDR3 DNA is TGTGCCAGCAGTGTTATGGAGACCACTGAAGCTTTCTTT. Protein sequence: CASSVMETTEAFF.

This clonotype came up a few times. The chain has TRBV2 and TRBJ2-7, with 14 bases matching TRBD2. V dropped 6 bases and J dropped 2; count of bases not matched to a gene: 9. Germline V gene data show CDR1 as SNHLY and CDR2 as FYNNEI. This CDR3 region has 17 residues. Written as DNA, the CDR3 is TGTGCCAGCAGCGTACCGGGACTAGCGGGGGCAACCTACGAGCAGTACTTC. It is translated as CASSVPGLAGATYEQYF.

In its sample, this clonotype was seen a few times. The chain carries TRBV6-6 and TRBJ1-1, with 8 bases fitting TRBD1. Germline CDR1 reads MNHNY; CDR2 reads SVGAGI (reference sequence). CDR3 size: 15 residues. The trim removed 2 bases at V and 5 bases at J, leaving 7 bases unmatched. CDR3 DNA sequence: TGTGCCAGCAGTTACATGGTAGACAGGGGTACTGAAGCTTTCTTT. The encoded protein is CASSYMVDRGTEAFF.

The chain is built from TRBV19 and TRBJ2-2; 10 bases are shared with TRBD1. With 3 bases clipped from V and 6 bases from J, the junction kept 7 bases outside the gene matches. Germline CDR1 is LNHDA and CDR2 is SQIVND (reference sequence). The CDR3 covers 16 residues. The CDR3 here is CASSMGDRGWAGELFF. CDR3 coding DNA: TGTGCCAGTAGTATGGGGGACAGGGGTTGGGCCGGGGAGCTGTTTTTT.

This clonotype has at least ten counts. The rearrangement joins TRBV4-1 to TRBJ1-4, with unresolved D. Trimming pared 2 bases from V and 6 bases from J, leaving 19 bases between. The CDR3 is made up of 17 amino acids. CDR1 MGHRA and CDR2 YSYEKL come from the germline V gene. The CDR3 region has the DNA TGCGCCAGCAGCCAACAAGGGCGCATTCTGGAGGATGAAAAACTGTTTTTT. The encoded protein is CASSQQGRILEDEKLFF.

There are many counts of this clonotype. This sequence joins TRBV7-9 and TRBJ2-5, with a tentative D call TRBD2 (6 bases). V lost 3 bases and J 5 bases, leaving 19 bases between the germline ends. The CDR3 runs to 16 residues. The V gene's germline CDR1 is SEHNR and CDR2 FQNEAQ (reference sequence). CDR3 residues: CASSLGGRGVEETQYF. The CDR3, as DNA: TGTGCCAGCAGCTTGGGCGGACGCGGGGTTGAGGAGACCCAGTACTTC.